This is a list of T cell receptor beta chains from one sample in a study of blood T cell repertoires in COVID-19. Profiling relied on immunoSEQ multiplex PCR, and the TCRdb table lists in-frame clones only, not all of them. The profile shows about 180,000 clones, nearly 80% of them singletons. Sequencing input: PBMCs or T cells enriched from blood (not recorded which). These receptors originate from a man aged 55 to 70 who had been exposed to COVID-19. The CDR3 runs from the conserved cysteine through the conserved F or W. D genes are given only for firm matches. Clone sizes are given selectively: once, few, many, or a class where the clone is expanded.

J gene: TRBJ2-2; D gene: .; V gene: TRBV7-3; clone size: .; CDR3 DNA: TGTGCCAGCAGCATCAGGGGGGCCTACACCGGGGAGCTGTTTTTT; CDR3 protein: CASSIRGAYTGELFF
J gene: TRBJ1-6; D gene: TRBD1; V gene: TRBV7-3; clone size: .; CDR3 DNA: TGTGCCAGCAGCCTGCGACAGGGAAATTCACCCCTCCACTTT; CDR3 protein: CASSLRQGNSPLHF
J gene: TRBJ1-6; D gene: .; V gene: TRBV28; clone size: .; CDR3 DNA: TGTGCCAGCAGTCCCCCGTATAATTCACCCCTCCACTTT; CDR3 protein: CASSPPYNSPLHF
J gene: TRBJ2-1; D gene: TRBD2; V gene: TRBV27; clone size: .; CDR3 DNA: TGTGCCAGCAGTTCAGCGGGAGGTAGTTACAATGAGCAGTTCTTC; CDR3 protein: CASSSAGGSYNEQFF
J gene: TRBJ2-7; D gene: .; V gene: TRBV28; clone size: .; CDR3 DNA: TGTGCCAGCAGTTTGCCGGATGACAGGCCCATCTCCTACGAGCAGTACTTC; CDR3 protein: CASSLPDDRPISYEQYF
J gene: TRBJ1-2; D gene: TRBD1; V gene: TRBV27; clone size: many; CDR3 DNA: TGTGCCAGCAGTTTTCAGGGGGAATTCTATGGCTACACCTTC; CDR3 protein: CASSFQGEFYGYTF
J gene: TRBJ1-2; D gene: TRBD1; V gene: TRBV18; clone size: .; CDR3 DNA: TGTGCCAGCTCACCACCTAATACAGGGGGGGACTATGGCTACACCTTC; CDR3 protein: CASSPPNTGGDYGYTF
J gene: TRBJ2-1; D gene: .; V gene: TRBV5-4; clone size: .; CDR3 DNA: TGTGCCAGCAGCTTGGAAGAGATCTCCTACAATGAGCAGTTCTTC; CDR3 protein: CASSLEEISYNEQFF
J gene: TRBJ2-7; D gene: TRBD1; V gene: TRBV6-6; clone size: .; CDR3 DNA: TGTGCCAGCAGAAGACAGGGGGAAGCCTACGAGCAGTACTTC; CDR3 protein: CASRRQGEAYEQYF
J gene: TRBJ1-4; D gene: .; V gene: TRBV5-1; clone size: .; CDR3 DNA: TGCGCCAGCAGCCCGCAAGTTAACATTGCAACTAATGAAAAACTGTTTTTT; CDR3 protein: CASSPQVNIATNEKLFF
J gene: TRBJ2-7; D gene: .; V gene: TRBV9; clone size: .; CDR3 DNA: TGTGAACAAGGGGAGGGGGACTCATTCGGGGAGCAGTACTTC; CDR3 protein: CEQGEGDSFGEQYF
J gene: TRBJ2-7; D gene: TRBD2; V gene: TRBV18; clone size: .; CDR3 DNA: TGTGCCAGCTCAAAGACTAGCGGTCCCTACGAGCAGTACTTC; CDR3 protein: CASSKTSGPYEQYF
J gene: TRBJ2-1; D gene: TRBD1; V gene: TRBV9; clone size: .; CDR3 DNA: TGTGCCAGCAGCGTCGACCCGACAGGGGGCTACAATGAGCAGTTCTTC; CDR3 protein: CASSVDPTGGYNEQFF
J gene: TRBJ2-5; D gene: .; V gene: TRBV7-6; clone size: .; CDR3 DNA: TGTGCCAGCATATTGGGAGGCCAGGAGACCCAGTACTTC; CDR3 protein: CASILGGQETQYF
J gene: TRBJ2-3; D gene: .; V gene: TRBV28; clone size: .; CDR3 DNA: TGTGCCAGCGGGTCGGGAAGCACAGATACGCAGTATTTT; CDR3 protein: CASGSGSTDTQYF
J gene: TRBJ2-7; D gene: TRBD2; V gene: TRBV11-2; clone size: .; CDR3 DNA: TGTGCCAGCAGCCCACAAGCGGGAGCCGCCTACGAGCAGTACTTC; CDR3 protein: CASSPQAGAAYEQYF
J gene: TRBJ2-7; D gene: .; V gene: TRBV3-1/TRBV3-2; clone size: .; CDR3 DNA: TGTGCCAGCAGCCCCCGGGTCCTGGCCTCCTACGAGCAGTACTTC; CDR3 protein: CASSPRVLASYEQYF
J gene: TRBJ2-6; D gene: TRBD1; V gene: TRBV10-3; clone size: .; CDR3 DNA: TGTGCCATCAGCAACAGGGGGACGAGCTCTGGGGCCAACGTCCTGACTTTC; CDR3 protein: CAISNRGTSSGANVLTF
J gene: TRBJ2-7; D gene: TRBD2; V gene: TRBV27; clone size: .; CDR3 DNA: TGTGCCAGCAGTTTCCTAGGACTAGCGGGAGGGACCCACGAGCAGTACTTC; CDR3 protein: CASSFLGLAGGTHEQYF
J gene: TRBJ1-3; D gene: .; V gene: TRBV11-2; clone size: .; CDR3 DNA: TGTGCCAGCAGCTTAGTTCCGACAGCGACGGCTGGAAACACCATATATTTT; CDR3 protein: CASSLVPTATAGNTIYF
J gene: TRBJ1-3; D gene: .; V gene: TRBV28; clone size: .; CDR3 DNA: TGTGCCAGCAGTTCACCGGGGGGGGGAAACACCATATATTTT; CDR3 protein: CASSSPGGGNTIYF
J gene: TRBJ2-3; D gene: .; V gene: TRBV6-4; clone size: .; CDR3 DNA: TGTGCCAGCAGTGACGGACTTTCCTCTAGCACAGATACGCAGTATTTT; CDR3 protein: CASSDGLSSSTDTQYF
J gene: TRBJ1-1; D gene: .; V gene: TRBV9; clone size: .; CDR3 DNA: TGTGCCAGCAGCCCCGACTTGCGGACTGAAGCTTTCTTT; CDR3 protein: CASSPDLRTEAFF
J gene: TRBJ2-1; D gene: TRBD2; V gene: TRBV5-1; clone size: .; CDR3 DNA: TGCGCCAGCAGCCCGACTAGCGGAACCTACAATGAGCAGTTCTTC; CDR3 protein: CASSPTSGTYNEQFF
J gene: TRBJ2-5; D gene: TRBD2; V gene: TRBV29-1; clone size: .; CDR3 DNA: TGCAGCACTACTAGCGGGAGCGCCCAAGAGACCCAGTACTTC; CDR3 protein: CSTTSGSAQETQYF
J gene: TRBJ1-1; D gene: .; V gene: TRBV27; clone size: .; CDR3 DNA: TGTGCCAGCGGGAGGGGAACTGAAGCTTTCTTT; CDR3 protein: CASGRGTEAFF
J gene: TRBJ2-3; D gene: TRBD2; V gene: TRBV27; clone size: .; CDR3 DNA: TGTGCCAGCAGTTCCCCTCAGCGGGAGGGTACGCAGTATTTT; CDR3 protein: CASSSPQREGTQYF
J gene: TRBJ2-2; D gene: .; V gene: TRBV6-5; clone size: .; CDR3 DNA: TGTGCCAGCAGTCCCTACGGTGCGAACACCGGGGAGCTGTTTTTT; CDR3 protein: CASSPYGANTGELFF
J gene: TRBJ2-2; D gene: TRBD2; V gene: TRBV28; clone size: .; CDR3 DNA: TGTGCCAGTGATAGCGGGAGTCTAACCGGGGAGCTGTTTTTT; CDR3 protein: CASDSGSLTGELFF